Below are 6 T cell receptor beta chains sequenced from a single sample in a study of technical replicates of blood from a few donors. Clones were sequenced by immunoSEQ multiplex PCR, and TCRdb holds only the in-frame ones, with some missing. The repertoire includes about 79,000 clones, 90% to 95% of them detected once, and roughly 0.26% sits in the top ten. Material for sequencing was T cells isolated from PBMCs. These receptors came from a human donor in good health.

This chain joins TRBV29-1 and TRBJ2-5; 8 positions match TRBD1. Germline V lookup: CDR1 SQVTM, CDR2 ANQGSEA. The junction had 10 bases not matched to a gene; V was cut back by 0 bases and J by 1 base. The length of the CDR3 is 17 residues. CDR3 DNA: TGCAGCGTTGAAGATCCATTGGCAGGGGGCGTCCAAGAGACCCAGTACTTC. Residues: CSVEDPLAGGVQETQYF.

V usage is TRBV16 and J usage is TRBJ1-5, with D unresolved. This CDR3 region has 14 residues. The V and J ends lost 4 bases and 6 bases respectively, with 13 bases between them. CDR1 and CDR2 (germline): KGHSY, FQNENV. This CDR3 reads CASSRLGGSQPQHF. As DNA, the CDR3 is TGTGCCAGCAGCCGCCTGGGTGGGAGTCAGCCCCAGCATTTT.

The chain couples TRBV5-6 to TRBJ2-3; weak D call: TRBD1 (6 bases). Germline loops: CDR1 SGHDT, CDR2 YYEEEE. V was pared by 2 bases and J by 1 base, with 11 bases between. This CDR3 is built from 15 residues. The CDR3 bases are TGTGCCAGCAGCTTCACAGGGCCGGGCACAGATACGCAGTATTTT. Translation gives CASSFTGPGTDTQYF.

This rearrangement joins TRBV19 to TRBJ2-1; 10 bases line up with TRBD1. The CDR3 sequence is 13 residues long. J gave up 7 bases and V 5 bases, and 2 bases lay outside the gene matches. CDR1 is LNHDA and CDR2 is SQIVND in the germline V gene (reference sequence). CDR3 nucleotides: TGTGCCAGTAGTGGACAGGGGGGGAATGAGCAGTTCTTC. Its protein product is CASSGQGGNEQFF.

The rearrangement links TRBV5-6 to TRBJ1-5, with D possibly TRBD1 on 5 matching bases. The CDR3 consists of 15 residues. Germline assignment: CDR1 SGHDT and CDR2 YYEEEE. With 3 bases removed from V and 4 bases from J, the gap between germline ends came to 14 bases. The CDR3, as DNA: TGTGCCAGCAGCTCAGGGCTACTGAGTAATCAGCCCCAGCATTTT. Protein: CASSSGLLSNQPQHF.

The rearrangement links TRBV11-2 to TRBJ2-1; 12 bases map to TRBD2. The junction had 12 bases not matched to a gene; V was cut back by 7 bases and J by 2 bases. Germline V gives CDR1 SGHAT, CDR2 FQNNGV. This CDR3 region has 18 residues. Here the CDR3 DNA reads TGTGCCAGCAACCACAGACTAGCGGGAGAATTCGCCTACAATGAGCAGTTCTTC. Its translation: CASNHRLAGEFAYNEQFF. Full variable domain (remainder filled in from reference TRBV11-2 and TRBJ2-1): EAGVAQSPRYKIIEKRQSVAFWCNPISGHATLYWYQQILGQGPKLLIQFQNNGVVDDSQLPKDRFSAERLKGVDSTLKIQPAKLEDSAVYLCASNHRLAGEFAYNEQFFGPGTRLTVL.